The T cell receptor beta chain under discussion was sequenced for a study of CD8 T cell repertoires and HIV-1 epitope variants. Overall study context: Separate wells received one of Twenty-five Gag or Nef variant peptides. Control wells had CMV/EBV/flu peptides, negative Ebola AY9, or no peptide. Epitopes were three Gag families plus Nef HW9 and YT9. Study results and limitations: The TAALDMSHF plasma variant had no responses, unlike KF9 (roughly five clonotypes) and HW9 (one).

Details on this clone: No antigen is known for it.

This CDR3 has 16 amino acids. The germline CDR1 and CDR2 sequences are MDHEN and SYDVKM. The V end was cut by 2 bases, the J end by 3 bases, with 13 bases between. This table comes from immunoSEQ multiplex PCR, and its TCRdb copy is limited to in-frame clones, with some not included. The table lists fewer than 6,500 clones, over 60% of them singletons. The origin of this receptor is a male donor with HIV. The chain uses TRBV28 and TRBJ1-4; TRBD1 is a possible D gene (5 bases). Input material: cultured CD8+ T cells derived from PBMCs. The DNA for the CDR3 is TGTGCCAGCAGTTTAAATTTCGGGGCGGCTAATGAAAAACTGTTTTTT. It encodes CASSLNFGAANEKLFF.